Shown below are 3 T cell receptor beta chains from a single sample sequenced in a study of T cells in Graves' hyperthyroidism and ophthalmopathy. The TCR beta CDR3 regions underwent amplification using RNA transcripts as the source. Initially, a first-round RT-PCR of the TCR CDR3 employed the HTBI primer set. From the multiplex PCR reads, TCRdb called clonotypes with MiXCR, one entry per CDR3 protein. The sample lists approximately 570,000 distinct CDR3 sequences; just under 20% were seen once. Source material: blood. All receptors come from a man aged 40-49 years with Graves' ophthalmopathy.

This chain links TRBV2 with TRBJ2-1; 13 bases agree with TRBD2. CDR1 and CDR2 (germline): SNHLY, FYNNEI. Trimming took 10 bases from V and 1 from J; bases not matched to a gene: 10. The CDR3 runs 17 residues. CDR3 sequence: CAKGTSGTVVSYNEQFF. CDR3 DNA sequence: TGTGCCAAAGGGACTAGCGGGACCGTGGTATCCTACAATGAGCAGTTCTTC.

The rearrangement uses TRBV4-1 and TRBJ1-4; D might be TRBD1 (6 bases). V was shortened by 0 bases and J by 7 bases, with 9 bases between the two germline ends. The CDR3 is made up of 14 amino acids. The V gene's germline CDR1 is MGHRA and CDR2 YSYEKL. The CDR3 DNA reads TGCGCCAGCAGCCAAGAAGGCAGGGGTGAAAAACTGTTTTTT. Translating gives CASSQEGRGEKLFF.

This chain joins TRBV5-4 and TRBJ1-1, with 7 bases identical to TRBD1. Unmatched junction bases numbered 6, after V lost 4 bases and J lost 0 bases. Germline values: CDR1 SGHNT, CDR2 YYREEE (reference sequence). This CDR3 is built from 15 residues. The CDR3 DNA reads TGTGCCAGCAGCCCAGGGGGACCCATGAACACTGAAGCTTTCTTT. Its translation: CASSPGGPMNTEAFF.